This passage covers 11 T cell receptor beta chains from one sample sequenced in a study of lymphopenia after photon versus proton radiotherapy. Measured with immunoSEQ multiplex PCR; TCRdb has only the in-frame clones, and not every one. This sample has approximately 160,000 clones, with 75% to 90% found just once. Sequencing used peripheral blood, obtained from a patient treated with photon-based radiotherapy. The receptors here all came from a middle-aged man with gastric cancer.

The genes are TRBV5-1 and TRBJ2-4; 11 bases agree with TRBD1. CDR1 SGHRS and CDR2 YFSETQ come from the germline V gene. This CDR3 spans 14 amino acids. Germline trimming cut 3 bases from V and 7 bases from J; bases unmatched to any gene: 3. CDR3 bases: TGCGCCAGCAGCTCCGGGACAGGGGGGAACATTCAGTACTTC. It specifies CASSSGTGGNIQYF.

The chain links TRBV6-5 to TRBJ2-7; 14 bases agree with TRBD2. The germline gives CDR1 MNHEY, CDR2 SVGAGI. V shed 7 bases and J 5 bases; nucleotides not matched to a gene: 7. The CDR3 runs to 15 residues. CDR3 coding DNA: TGTGCCAGCAACCGACTAGCGGGAGGGAGGAACGAGCAGTACTTC. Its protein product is CASNRLAGGRNEQYF.

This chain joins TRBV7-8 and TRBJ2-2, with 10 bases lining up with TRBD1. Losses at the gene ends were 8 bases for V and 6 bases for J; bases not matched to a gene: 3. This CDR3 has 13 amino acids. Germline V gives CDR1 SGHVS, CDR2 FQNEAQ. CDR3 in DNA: TGTGCCAGCGGACAGGGGGTCTCCGGGGAGCTGTTTTTT. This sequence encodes CASGQGVSGELFF.

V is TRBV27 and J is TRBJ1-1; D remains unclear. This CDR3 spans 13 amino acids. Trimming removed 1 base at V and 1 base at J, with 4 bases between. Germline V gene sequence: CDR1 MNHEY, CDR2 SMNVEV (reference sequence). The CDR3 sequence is CASSLYRNTEAFF. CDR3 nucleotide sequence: TGTGCCAGCAGTTTATACAGGAACACTGAAGCTTTCTTT.

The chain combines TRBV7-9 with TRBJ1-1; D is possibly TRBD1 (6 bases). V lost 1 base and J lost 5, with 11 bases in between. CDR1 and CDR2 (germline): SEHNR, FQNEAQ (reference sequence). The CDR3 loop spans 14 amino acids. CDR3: CASSLVQGRTEAFF. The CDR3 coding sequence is TGTGCCAGCAGCTTAGTACAGGGAAGGACTGAAGCTTTCTTT.

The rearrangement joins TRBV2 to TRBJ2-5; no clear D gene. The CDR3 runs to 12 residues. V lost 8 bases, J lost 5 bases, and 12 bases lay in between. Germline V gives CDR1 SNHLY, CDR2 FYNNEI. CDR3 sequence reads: CASGSMGETQYF. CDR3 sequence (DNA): TGTGCCAGCGGCTCGATGGGGGAGACCCAGTACTTC.

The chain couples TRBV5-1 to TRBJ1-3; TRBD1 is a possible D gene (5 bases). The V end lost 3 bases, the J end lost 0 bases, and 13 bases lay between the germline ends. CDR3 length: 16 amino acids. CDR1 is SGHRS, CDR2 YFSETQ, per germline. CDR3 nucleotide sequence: TGCGCCAGCAGCTGGGGACCTCAGAGCTCTGGAAACACCATATATTTT. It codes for CASSWGPQSSGNTIYF.

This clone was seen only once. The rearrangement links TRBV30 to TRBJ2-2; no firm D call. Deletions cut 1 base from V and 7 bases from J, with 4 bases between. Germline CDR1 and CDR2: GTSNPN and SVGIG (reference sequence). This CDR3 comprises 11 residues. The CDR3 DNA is TGTGCCTGGAGTGGTATCGGGGAGCTGTTTTTT. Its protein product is CAWSGIGELFF. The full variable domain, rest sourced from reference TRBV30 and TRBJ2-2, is SQTIHQWPATLVQPVGSPLSLECTVEGTSNPNLYWYRQAAGRGLQLLFYSVGIGQISSEVPQNLSASRPQDRQFILSSKKLLLSDSGFYLCAWSGIGELFFGEGSRLTVL.

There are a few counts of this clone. CDR3 DNA: TGCGCCAGCAGCTTGGAAAAACCGGGAATGAACACTGAAGCTTTCTTT. The encoded protein is CASSLEKPGMNTEAFF. The V gene is TRBV5-1, the J gene TRBJ1-1; D unresolved. Trimming removed 0 bases from V and 0 bases from J, with 12 bases in between. Germline V gene data show CDR1 as SGHRS and CDR2 as YFSETQ. The CDR3 length is 16 residues.

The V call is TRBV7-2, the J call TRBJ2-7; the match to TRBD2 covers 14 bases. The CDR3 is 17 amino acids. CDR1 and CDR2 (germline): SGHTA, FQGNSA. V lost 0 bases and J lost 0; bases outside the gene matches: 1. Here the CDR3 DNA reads TGTGCCAGCAGCTTAGCGGGACTAGCGGGGGACTCCTACGAGCAGTACTTC. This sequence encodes CASSLAGLAGDSYEQYF.

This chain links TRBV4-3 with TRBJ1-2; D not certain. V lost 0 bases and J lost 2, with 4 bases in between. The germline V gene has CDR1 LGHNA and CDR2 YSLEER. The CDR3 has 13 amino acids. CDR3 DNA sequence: TGCGCCAGCAGCCAAGACGGAAACTATGGCTACACCTTC. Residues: CASSQDGNYGYTF.